This T cell receptor (beta chain) was documented in a study of blood T cell repertoires in COVID-19. Across the study: Acute and convalescent COVID-19 samples came from the United States, Italy and Spain. The analysed material was cDNA or gDNA that came from T cells, B-cell-depleted T cells, or PBMCs.

Many counts were recorded for this clone. Authors' data handling: Reference gene primers were amplified, and this amplification served to estimate nucleated cell counts. Sequenced by immunoSEQ multiplex PCR; TCRdb stores in-frame clones only, minus some. V and J calls and clone size are those listed in that table; D and trimming were worked out from the DNA. The sample carries 370,000 or so clones, around 84% recorded once. This CDR3 has 16 residues. With 0 bases clipped from V and 6 bases from J, the junction kept 11 bases outside the gene matches. Germline V gene data show CDR1 as SGHNT and CDR2 as YYREEE (reference sequence).

The TCR was taken from a human donor with acute or convalescent COVID-19. The donor label of this sample is uncertain. This chain connects TRBV5-4 to TRBJ1-2, with 7 bases aligning to TRBD1. Sequencing was done on a sample of peripheral blood. Here the CDR3 DNA reads TGTGCCAGCAGCTTGGACGCCGACAGGGCGAGGGATGGCTACACCTTC. Translated, it gives CASSLDADRARDGYTF.